What follows are 27 T cell receptor beta chains derived from one specimen sequenced in a study of blood T cell repertoires in COVID-19. The data were produced by immunoSEQ multiplex PCR, yet TCRdb's version contains in-frame clones alone and is incomplete. This repertoire shows about 170,000 clones, over 65% found once; its top ten account for 4.4%. The source material was PBMCs or T cells enriched from blood (not recorded which). The receptors originated from a woman aged 45-65 years who had recovered from COVID-19.

The rearrangement links TRBV21-1 to TRBJ2-3; the listed D gene, TRBD2, was not tested against the DNA. TRBV21-1 is tagged as a pseudogene. CDR3 length: 15 residues. CDR3 nucleotide sequence: TGTGCCAGCCTCCCCCGACCCCTAGCGCCAGATACGCAGTATTTT. Amino acids: CASLPRPLAPDTQYF.

This clone is judged medium-sized. CDR3 nucleotides: TGCGCCAGCAGCGCACCCCTCCACTTT. This gives the protein CASSAPLHF. The V and J genes are TRBV10-1 and TRBJ1-6; D gene ambiguous. This CDR3 has 9 amino acids. Germline V gives CDR1 WNHNN, CDR2 SYGVQD (reference sequence). V was trimmed by 6 bases and J by 11 bases, leaving 2 bases between them.

The rearrangement joins TRBV30 to TRBJ2-2; TRBD1 might be the D (6 bases). CDR3 length: 15 residues. The V and J ends lost 2 bases and 3 bases respectively, with 13 bases between them. The germline gives CDR1 GTSNPN, CDR2 SVGIG (reference sequence). The CDR3 spells CAWSQGGSDTGELFF. The DNA for the CDR3 is TGTGCCTGGAGTCAAGGGGGTTCGGACACCGGGGAGCTGTTTTTT.

The chain carries TRBV7-9 and TRBJ2-7; D gene ambiguous. The CDR3 spans 16 residues. Deletions cut 5 bases from V and 0 bases from J, with 17 bases between. Germline V gene sequence: CDR1 SEHNR, CDR2 FQNEAQ (reference sequence). The CDR3 DNA follows: TGTGCCAGCAGCGCCATGTACTTCGGTAGCTCCTACGAGCAGTACGTC. Amino acids: CASSAMYFGSSYEQYV.

This clone was counted once. The chain links TRBV19 to TRBJ2-4; 9 bases map to TRBD1. V gave up 8 bases and J gave up 4 bases; unmatched junction bases: 6. The germline CDR1 and CDR2 sequences are LNHDA and SQIVND (reference sequence). The CDR3 is 14 amino acids. The DNA of the CDR3 is TGTGCCAGTCGGACAGGGGATTTGAAAAACATTCAGTACTTC. It is translated as CASRTGDLKNIQYF.

The rearrangement uses TRBV12-1 and TRBJ2-5; the table's D call of TRBD1 was not tested on the DNA. TRBV12-1 is assigned pseudogene status. CDR3 size: 14 residues. The CDR3 DNA is TGTGCCAGCAGCTTTGCGGCAACCAAAGAGACCCAGTACTTC. Encoded protein: CASSFAATKETQYF.

This clone was found once. V is TRBV5-6 and J is TRBJ1-2; TRBD1 agrees at 8 bases. The germline CDR1 and CDR2 sequences are SGHDT and YYEEEE. This CDR3 has 18 residues. V lost 4 bases and J lost 1; bases outside the gene matches: 15. CDR3 nucleotides: TGTGCCAGCAGCCCTTTTCCGGGACAGGATAACCATAACTATGGCTACACCTTC. Protein: CASSPFPGQDNHNYGYTF.

This clone showed up just a few times. The rearrangement uses TRBV5-4 and TRBJ1-3; tentative D call: TRBD1 (5 bases). Germline loops: CDR1 SGHNT, CDR2 YYREEE (reference sequence). The CDR3 is 15 amino acids. Trimming shortened V by 2 bases and J by 6 bases, and 15 bases separated the two germline ends. The CDR3 loop reads CASSFSPGFINTIYF. The CDR3 nucleotides are TGTGCCAGCAGCTTTTCGCCAGGGTTTATAAACACCATATATTTT.

The chain links TRBV9 to TRBJ1-3; no definite D call. Germline CDR1 SGDLS, CDR2 YYNGEE. The CDR3 contains 14 residues. V lost 2 bases and J lost 0, with 6 bases in between. The CDR3 DNA follows: TGTGCCAGCAGCGTCGCGGACTCTGGAAACACCATATATTTT. This translates into CASSVADSGNTIYF.

This clone has a single count. The rearrangement links TRBV11-3 to TRBJ2-3; 11 positions match TRBD1. CDR3 size: 18 residues. CDR1 and CDR2 from the germline V gene are SGHNT and YENEEA. V was pared by 4 bases and J by 4 bases, with 13 bases of the junction left unmatched. The CDR3: CASSSWGRDRGEADTQYF. The CDR3 DNA reads TGTGCCAGCAGCTCTTGGGGCCGGGACAGGGGGGAGGCAGATACGCAGTATTTT.

This clone occurred once. The chain joins TRBV10-3 to TRBJ1-2, with no clear D. Trimming cost V 4 bases and J 4 bases, with 19 bases left between them. CDR3 length equals 16 residues. The germline V gene has CDR1 ENHRY and CDR2 SYGVKD. The CDR3 DNA reads as TGTGCCATCAGTGCTGAACCCAACGGGATTCCCTATGGCTACACCTTC. The encoded protein is CAISAEPNGIPYGYTF.

The V call is TRBV30, the J call TRBJ2-7, with D tentatively TRBD1 (5 bases). With 3 bases removed from V and 3 bases from J, the gap between germline ends came to 15 bases. Looked up from germline, CDR1 is GTSNPN and CDR2 is SVGIG (reference sequence). There are 14 residues in the CDR3. The CDR3 nucleotides read TGTGCCTGGAGCTCCTCCGCAGGGTACTACGAGCAGTACGTC. Its translation: CAWSSSAGYYEQYV.

V usage is TRBV19 and J usage is TRBJ1-1, with D possibly matching TRBD1 (5 bases). Trimming removed 3 bases at V and 4 bases at J, with 12 bases between. The CDR3 totals 14 residues. CDR1 is LNHDA, CDR2 SQIVND, per germline (reference sequence). The CDR3 spells CASSMGLRGTEAFF. The CDR3, as DNA: TGTGCCAGTAGTATGGGACTAAGGGGCACTGAAGCTTTCTTT.

This clone was seen a single time. This CDR3 is CASSPSDRGGSPLHF. The CDR3 DNA is TGTGCCAGCTCACCCTCGGACAGGGGTGGTTCACCCCTCCACTTT. This chain links TRBV18 with TRBJ1-6; 9 bases line up with TRBD1. J gave up 9 bases and V 3 bases, and 6 bases lay outside the gene matches. There are 15 residues in the CDR3. Germline loops: CDR1 KGHSH, CDR2 LQKENI. The full variable domain, completed using reference TRBV18 and TRBJ1-6, is NAGVMQNPRHLVRRRGQEARLRCSPMKGHSHVYWYRQLPEEGLKFMVYLQKENIIDESGMPKERFSAEFPKEGPSILRIQQVVRGDSAAYFCASSPSDRGGSPLHFGNGTRLTVT.

This clone was observed a single time. This chain connects TRBV2 to TRBJ2-5, with 11 bases identical to TRBD2. The CDR3 spans 15 residues. Germline CDR1 and CDR2: SNHLY and FYNNEI. The V gene end was trimmed by 7 bases and the J gene end by 5 bases; junction bases not matched to a gene: 9. The CDR3 coding sequence is TGTGCCAGCACGACTAGCGGGATTCGGAGTGAGACCCAGTACTTC. It is translated as CASTTSGIRSETQYF.

The count of this clone is one. V gene TRBV15 combines with J gene TRBJ2-7; D uncertain. Germline-derived CDR1 and CDR2 are LNHNV and YYDKDF (reference sequence). V lost 0 bases and J lost 3, with 6 bases in between. There are 13 residues in the CDR3. The CDR3 nucleotides are TGTGCCACCAGCAGAGACACCGGCTACGAGCAGTACGTC. Translated: CATSRDTGYEQYV.

This rearrangement joins TRBV30 to TRBJ1-6; D not resolved. Germline CDR1 and CDR2: GTSNPN and SVGIG (reference sequence). The CDR3 length is 16 residues. Trimming took 3 bases from V and 0 from J, leaving 12 bases between them. CDR3 loop: CAWRYSSSSYNSPLHF. CDR3 DNA: TGTGCCTGGAGGTACAGCTCGAGCTCCTATAATTCACCCCTCCACTTT.

The chain recombines TRBV19 with TRBJ1-5; D remains unclear. The V and J ends lost 5 bases and 0 bases respectively, with 8 bases between them. CDR1 is LNHDA, CDR2 SQIVND, per germline (reference sequence). The CDR3 is 14 amino acids. The chain's CDR3 is CASSYAVSNQPQHF. CDR3 DNA: TGTGCCAGTAGTTACGCGGTTAGCAATCAGCCCCAGCATTTT.

This clone turned up a few times. This rearrangement joins TRBV30 to TRBJ1-6; the D is unclear. CDR1 is GTSNPN and CDR2 is SVGIG in the germline V gene (reference sequence). The V gene lost 0 bases and the J gene lost 6 bases, with 9 bases spanning the gap. CDR3 length equals 14 residues. CDR3 sequence: CAWSVAGSNSPLHF. The DNA for the CDR3 is TGTGCCTGGAGTGTGGCAGGCTCTAATTCACCCCTCCACTTT. Supplemented by reference TRBV30 and TRBJ1-6, the full variable domain reads SQTIHQWPATLVQPVGSPLSLECTVEGTSNPNLYWYRQAAGRGLQLLFYSVGIGQISSEVPQNLSASRPQDRQFILSSKKLLLSDSGFYLCAWSVAGSNSPLHFGNGTRLTVT.

This clone has only one observation. V gene TRBV5-6 combines with J gene TRBJ1-1, with no clear D. Trimming stripped 1 base from V and 1 base from J, with 11 bases between. Germline CDR1 and CDR2: SGHDT and YYEEEE. The CDR3 loop spans 15 amino acids. For the CDR3, the DNA is TGTGCCAGCAGCTTGCGCCCGGGATCGAACACTGAAGCTTTCTTT. This encodes CASSLRPGSNTEAFF.

This clone showed up just a few times. The chain combines TRBV7-9 with TRBJ2-1, with 11 bases aligning to TRBD2. The germline CDR1 and CDR2 sequences are SEHNR and FQNEAQ (reference sequence). After removal of 5 bases from V and 5 bases from J, the junction contained 11 bases not matched to a gene. CDR3 length: 17 amino acids. CDR3 sequence: CASSRSSGRAMDNEQFF. CDR3 nucleotide sequence: TGTGCCAGCAGCAGGAGTAGCGGGAGGGCCATGGACAATGAGCAGTTCTTC.

The V call is TRBV3-1 (or the pseudogene TRBV3-2), the J call TRBJ1-6; D gene unclear. From germline, CDR1 is LGHDT and CDR2 YNNKEL (reference sequence). The V gene lost 3 bases and the J gene lost 7 bases, with 16 bases spanning the gap. CDR3 length equals 16 residues. The CDR3 coding sequence is TGTGCCAGCAGCCAGGATCCGGGTCCCTCCAATTCACCCCTCCACTTT. Amino acids: CASSQDPGPSNSPLHF.

The table lists this clone with a count of one. DNA for the CDR3: TGTGCCAGCAGGGAGAGGGGGTTAAGCACTGAAGCTTTCTTT. Amino acid sequence: CASRERGLSTEAFF. The chain joins TRBV6-4 to TRBJ1-1; TRBD1 is a possible D gene (6 bases). CDR3 length equals 14 residues. Trimming took off 6 bases at V and 4 bases at J, with 15 bases between the two ends. Germline loops: CDR1 MRHNA, CDR2 SNTAGT.

The chain recombines TRBV18 with TRBJ1-3; 8 nucleotides align to TRBD1. Germline-derived CDR1 and CDR2 are KGHSH and LQKENI. The CDR3 extends over 17 amino acids. The V segment lost 2 bases and the J segment 4 bases; nucleotides outside the gene matches: 10. CDR3 bases: TGTGCCAGCTCACCAAGGACAGGGCTCGGGTCCGGAAACACCATATATTTT. This translates into CASSPRTGLGSGNTIYF. Using reference TRBV18 and TRBJ1-3 for the parts outside the CDR3, the full variable domain is NAGVMQNPRHLVRRRGQEARLRCSPMKGHSHVYWYRQLPEEGLKFMVYLQKENIIDESGMPKERFSAEFPKEGPSILRIQQVVRGDSAAYFCASSPRTGLGSGNTIYFGEGSWLTVV.

This clone showed up just a few times. The chain combines TRBV29-1 with TRBJ2-7; 8 bases fit TRBD2. Germline V gene sequence: CDR1 SQVTM, CDR2 ANQGSEA. This CDR3 spans 9 amino acids. DNA for the CDR3: TGCGAGTGCGGGGGGGAGCAGTACGTC. Protein: CECGGEQYV.

CDR3 protein: CASRAGGNTGELFF. As DNA, the CDR3 is TGTGCCAGTAGGGCAGGGGGTAACACCGGGGAGCTGTTTTTT. The gene calls are TRBV19 and TRBJ2-2; 7 nucleotides agree with TRBD1. CDR3 size: 14 residues. V lost 6 bases to trimming and J lost 2 bases; unmatched junction nucleotides: 3. CDR1 is LNHDA, CDR2 SQIVND, per germline (reference sequence).

V usage is TRBV9 and J usage is TRBJ1-1; 8 positions match TRBD1. The CDR3 has 15 residues. V was clipped by 4 bases and J by 10 bases; unmatched bases: 15. Per the germline V gene, CDR1 is SGDLS and CDR2 is YYNGEE. The CDR3 DNA sequence: TGTGCCAGCAGCCAACCGACAGGGGCTAATTCTAGAGCTTTCTTT. It encodes CASSQPTGANSRAFF.